The clone carrying this T cell receptor beta chain was seen once. After extraction with the RNeasy kit, roughly 0.45 to 1 ug of the RNA was reverse transcribed using random hexamers. TCRdb fed the immunoSEQ multiplex PCR reads into MiXCR, producing one record per CDR3 protein. The top ten hold under 0.095% of the sample, which has 150,000 to 250,000 distinct CDR3 sequences, around 96% seen once. The data stem from a study of CD8 T cells in Susac syndrome. This receptor was identified in a human donor with multiple sclerosis. The sample taken for sequencing was CD4+ T cells from PBMCs.

The CDR3 DNA follows: TGTGCCAGCAGCGTTGAATCCGGCTATGGCTACACCTTC. Its translation: CASSVESGYGYTF. The V and J genes are TRBV9 and TRBJ1-2; no clear D. V gave up 2 bases and J gave up 4 bases, with 9 bases separating them. Germline V lookup: CDR1 SGDLS, CDR2 YYNGEE. The CDR3 spans 13 residues.